This T cell receptor beta chain was captured by sequencing in a study of blood T cells in healthy people across ages. General study findings and limits: Measured against age, TCR beta diversity per million T cells decreased in a roughly linear manner. Long-lived donors had more naive CD4+ cells and higher diversity than aged donors. Using unsorted PBMCs precluded a conclusive naive versus antigen-experienced comparison.

This clonotype was seen a single time. Its antigen remains unknown. PCR was performed a second time for about 6 to 11 cycles using a sample-barcoded 5' primer and a J-beta primer mix. Tags on each cDNA molecule came from a template-switch adaptor with 12 random nucleotides. TCRdb re-analysed the 5' RACE reads in MiXCR, keeping a single row per CDR3 protein. The table has about 1.4 million distinct CDR3 sequences, 45% to 70% seen once. Germline CDR1 reads LGHDT; CDR2 reads YNNKEL (reference sequence). V was pared by 1 base and J by 7 bases, with 9 bases of the junction left unmatched. The CDR3 is made up of 16 amino acids.

This TCR was sampled from a man younger than 30 in good health. The rearrangement uses TRBV3-1 and TRBJ2-1; TRBD2 matches 8 bases. Material: blood. The CDR3 DNA follows: TGTGCCAGCAGCCAAGGTGGGACTAGAATTGTAAATGAGCAGTTCTTC. Protein: CASSQGGTRIVNEQFF.